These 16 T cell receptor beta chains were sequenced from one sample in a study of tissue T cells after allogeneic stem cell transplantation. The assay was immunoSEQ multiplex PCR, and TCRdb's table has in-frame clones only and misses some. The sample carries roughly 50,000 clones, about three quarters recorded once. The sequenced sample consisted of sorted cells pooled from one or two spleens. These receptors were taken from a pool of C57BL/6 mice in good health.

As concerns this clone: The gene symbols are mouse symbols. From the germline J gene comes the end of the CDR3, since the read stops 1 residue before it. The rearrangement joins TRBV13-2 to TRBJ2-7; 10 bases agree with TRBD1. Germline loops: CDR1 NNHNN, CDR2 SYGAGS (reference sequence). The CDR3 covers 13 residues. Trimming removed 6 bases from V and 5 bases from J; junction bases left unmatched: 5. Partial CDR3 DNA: TGTGCCAGCGCCGGGACAGGGGTCCATGAACAGTAC. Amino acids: CASAGTGVHEQY. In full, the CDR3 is CASAGTGVHEQYF.

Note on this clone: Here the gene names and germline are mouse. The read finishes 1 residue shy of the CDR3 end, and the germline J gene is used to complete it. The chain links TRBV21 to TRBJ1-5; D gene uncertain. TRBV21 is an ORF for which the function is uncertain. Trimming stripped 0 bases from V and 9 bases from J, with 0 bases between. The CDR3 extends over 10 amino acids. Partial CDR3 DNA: TGTGCTAGCAGTCAATCGGCTCCGCTT. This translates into CASSQSAPL. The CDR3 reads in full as CASSQSAPLF.

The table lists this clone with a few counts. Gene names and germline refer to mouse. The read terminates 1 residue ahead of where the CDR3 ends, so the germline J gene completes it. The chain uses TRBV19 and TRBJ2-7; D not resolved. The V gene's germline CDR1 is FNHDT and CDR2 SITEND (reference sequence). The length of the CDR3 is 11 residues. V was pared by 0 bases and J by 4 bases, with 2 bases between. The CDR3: CASSIGYEQYF. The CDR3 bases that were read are TGTGCCAGCAGTATAGGGTATGAACAGTAC.

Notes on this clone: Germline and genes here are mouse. The DNA read from the CDR3 is TGTGCCAGCAGTTTAGGGACAAACTATGAACAGTAC. Translation: CASSLGTNYEQY. The entire CDR3 sequence reads CASSLGTNYEQYF. V is TRBV15 and J is TRBJ2-7; possibly TRBD1 for D (5 bases). The CDR3 end is not reached by the read, which stops 1 residue before it; the germline J gene fills it in. Germline loops: CDR1 SGHND, CDR2 FRSKSL. The V end lost 1 base, the J end lost 3 bases, and 7 bases lay between the germline ends. The CDR3 consists of 13 residues.

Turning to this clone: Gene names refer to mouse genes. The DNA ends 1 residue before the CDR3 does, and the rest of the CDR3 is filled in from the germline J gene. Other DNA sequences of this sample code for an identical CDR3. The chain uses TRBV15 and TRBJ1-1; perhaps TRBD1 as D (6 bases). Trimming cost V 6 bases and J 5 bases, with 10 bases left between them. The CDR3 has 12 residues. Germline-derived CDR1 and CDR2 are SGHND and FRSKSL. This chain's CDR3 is CASSLDRTEVFF. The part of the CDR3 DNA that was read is TGTGCCAGCAGCCTCGACAGGACAGAAGTCTTC. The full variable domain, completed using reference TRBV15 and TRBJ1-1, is DAGVTQTPRHEVAEKGQTIILKCEPVSGHNDLFWYRQTKIQGLELLSYFRSKSLMEDGGAFKDRFKAEMLNSSFSTLKIQPTEPKDSAVYLCASSLDRTEVFFGKGTRLTVV.

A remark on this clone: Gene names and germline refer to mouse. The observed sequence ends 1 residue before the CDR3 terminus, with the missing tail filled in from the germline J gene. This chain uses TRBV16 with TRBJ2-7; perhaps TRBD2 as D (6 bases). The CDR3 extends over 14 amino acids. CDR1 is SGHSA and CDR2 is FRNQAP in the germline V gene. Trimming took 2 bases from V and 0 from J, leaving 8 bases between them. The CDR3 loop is CASSLLGSSYEQYF. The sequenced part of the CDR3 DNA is TGTGCAAGCAGCTTACTGGGGAGCTCCTATGAACAGTAC. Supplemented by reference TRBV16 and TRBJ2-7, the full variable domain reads NAGVIQTPRHKVTGKGQEATLWCEPISGHSAVFWYRQTIVQGLEFLTYFRNQAPIDDSGMPKERFSAQMPNQSHSTLKIQSTQPQDSAVYLCASSLLGSSYEQYFGPGTRLTVL.

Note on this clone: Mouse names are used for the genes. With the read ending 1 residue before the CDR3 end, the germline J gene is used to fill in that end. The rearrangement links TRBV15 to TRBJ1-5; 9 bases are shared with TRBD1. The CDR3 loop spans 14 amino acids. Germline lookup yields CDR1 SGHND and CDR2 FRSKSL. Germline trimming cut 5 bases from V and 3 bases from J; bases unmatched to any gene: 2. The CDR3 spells CASSPGQGNQAPLF. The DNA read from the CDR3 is TGTGCCAGCAGTCCGGGACAGGGCAACCAGGCTCCGCTT.

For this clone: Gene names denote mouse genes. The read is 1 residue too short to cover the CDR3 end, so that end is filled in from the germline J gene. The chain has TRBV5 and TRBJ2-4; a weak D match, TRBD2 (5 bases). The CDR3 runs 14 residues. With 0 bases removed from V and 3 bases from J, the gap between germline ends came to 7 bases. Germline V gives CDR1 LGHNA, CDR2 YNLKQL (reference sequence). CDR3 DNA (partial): TGTGCCAGCAGCCAAGATACTGGACAAAACACCTTGTAC. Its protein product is CASSQDTGQNTLY. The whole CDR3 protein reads CASSQDTGQNTLYF.

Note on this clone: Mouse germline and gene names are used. CDR3 in amino acids: CASSLRTGRYERLFF. The covered CDR3 bases are TGTGCCAGCAGTCTCCGGACAGGGAGGTACGAAAGATTATTT. This sequence joins TRBV26 and TRBJ1-4; 8 positions match TRBD1. The read terminates 1 residue ahead of where the CDR3 ends, so the germline J gene completes it. Per the germline V gene, CDR1 is KGHPV and CDR2 is FQNQEV (reference sequence). The CDR3 sequence is 15 residues long. Losses at the gene ends were 3 bases for V and 6 bases for J; bases not matched to a gene: 6.

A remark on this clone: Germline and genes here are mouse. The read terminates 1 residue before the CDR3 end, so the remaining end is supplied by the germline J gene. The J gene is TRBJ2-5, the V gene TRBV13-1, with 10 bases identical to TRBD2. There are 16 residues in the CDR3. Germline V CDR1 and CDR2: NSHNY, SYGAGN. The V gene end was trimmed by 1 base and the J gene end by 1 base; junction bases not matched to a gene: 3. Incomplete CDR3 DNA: TGTGCCAGCAGTGATCTGGGGGGGCGGGACCAAGACACCCAGTAC. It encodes CASSDLGGRDQDTQY. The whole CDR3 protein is CASSDLGGRDQDTQYF.

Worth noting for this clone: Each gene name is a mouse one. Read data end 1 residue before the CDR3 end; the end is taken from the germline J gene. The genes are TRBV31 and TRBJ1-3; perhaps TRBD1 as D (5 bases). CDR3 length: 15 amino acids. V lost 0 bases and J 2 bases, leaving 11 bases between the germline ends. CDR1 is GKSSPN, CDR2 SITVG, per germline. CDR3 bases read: TGTGCCTGGAGTCTAGGCCCAGGGACTGGAAATACGCTCTAT. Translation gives CAWSLGPGTGNTLY. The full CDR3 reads CAWSLGPGTGNTLYF.

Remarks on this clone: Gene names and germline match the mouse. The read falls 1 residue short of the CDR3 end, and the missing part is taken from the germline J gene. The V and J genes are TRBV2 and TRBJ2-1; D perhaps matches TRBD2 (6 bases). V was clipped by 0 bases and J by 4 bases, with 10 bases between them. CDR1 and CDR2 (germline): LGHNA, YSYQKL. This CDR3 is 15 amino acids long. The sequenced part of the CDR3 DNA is TGTGCCAGCAGCCAAGAGGTCTGGGGATATGCTGAGCAGTTC. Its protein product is CASSQEVWGYAEQF. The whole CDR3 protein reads CASSQEVWGYAEQFF.

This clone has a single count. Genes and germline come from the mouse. The CDR3 sequence: CASSLGDSDYTF. The sequenced CDR3 bases are TGTGCCAGCAGTTTAGGGGACTCCGACTACACC. The chain uses TRBV15 and TRBJ1-2; no definite D call. The read stops 1 residue short of the end of the CDR3; the missing end is completed from the germline J gene. This CDR3 has 12 residues. CDR1 is SGHND, CDR2 FRSKSL, per germline. Trimming took off 1 base at V and 3 bases at J, with 3 bases between the two ends.

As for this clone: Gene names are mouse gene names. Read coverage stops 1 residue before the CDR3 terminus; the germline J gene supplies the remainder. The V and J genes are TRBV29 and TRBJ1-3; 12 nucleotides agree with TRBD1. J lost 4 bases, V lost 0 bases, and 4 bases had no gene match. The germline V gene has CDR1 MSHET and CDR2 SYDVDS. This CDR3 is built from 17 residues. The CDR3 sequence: CASSLSGDRGPGNTLYF. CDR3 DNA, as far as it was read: TGTGCTAGCAGTTTATCGGGGGACAGGGGGCCCGGAAATACGCTCTAT.

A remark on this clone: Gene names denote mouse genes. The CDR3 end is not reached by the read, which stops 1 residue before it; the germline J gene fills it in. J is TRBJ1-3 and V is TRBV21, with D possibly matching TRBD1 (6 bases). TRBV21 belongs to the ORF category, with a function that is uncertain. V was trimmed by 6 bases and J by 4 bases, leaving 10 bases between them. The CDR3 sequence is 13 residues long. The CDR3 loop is CASRGGRGNTLYF. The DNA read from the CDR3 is TGTGCTAGCAGGGGGGGGCGGGGAAATACGCTCTAT.

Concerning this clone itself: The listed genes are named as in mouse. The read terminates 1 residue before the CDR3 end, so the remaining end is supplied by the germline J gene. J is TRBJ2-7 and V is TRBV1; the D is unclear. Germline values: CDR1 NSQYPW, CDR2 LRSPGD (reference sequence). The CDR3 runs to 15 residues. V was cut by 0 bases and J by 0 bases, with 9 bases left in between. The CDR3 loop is CTCSAEEHSSYEQYF. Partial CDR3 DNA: TGCACCTGCAGTGCAGAAGAACATAGCTCCTATGAACAGTAC.